This is a list of T cell receptor beta chains from one sample in a study of CD8+ T cells in alopecia areata. Here immunoSEQ multiplex PCR was the method, and the copy in TCRdb shows in-frame clones only, minus some. The sample has under 250,000 clones; 50% to 70% are singletons. The sequencing used CD4+ T cells sorted from blood, collected at week 0. Every receptor here comes from a human donor with alopecia areata. The CDR3 runs from the conserved cysteine through the conserved F or W.

J gene: TRBJ1-2
V gene: TRBV14
CDR3 protein: CASSQDYGAGYTF

J gene: TRBJ1-2
V gene: TRBV7-6
CDR3 protein: CASSPWGTHYGYTF

J gene: TRBJ1-2
V gene: TRBV20-1
CDR3 protein: CRRTYGYGYTF

J gene: TRBJ2-3
V gene: TRBV4-1
CDR3 protein: CASSQVGIGADTQYF

J gene: TRBJ1-2
V gene: TRBV30
CDR3 protein: CAWSVGGTHGYTF

J gene: TRBJ1-1
V gene: TRBV15
CDR3 protein: CATSRGGSNTEAFF

J gene: TRBJ2-5
V gene: TRBV28
CDR3 protein: CASSPPTGRETQYF

J gene: TRBJ1-2
V gene: TRBV5-6
CDR3 protein: CASSNTDRNYGYTF

J gene: TRBJ2-5
V gene: TRBV6-1
CDR3 protein: CASRTSGKETQYF

J gene: TRBJ1-2
V gene: TRBV4-1
CDR3 protein: CASSQLGHSNYGYTF

J gene: TRBJ2-5
V gene: TRBV6-5
CDR3 protein: CASSKDRDRMRTQYF

J gene: TRBJ2-1
V gene: TRBV7-9
CDR3 protein: CASSPLRSSYNEQFF

J gene: TRBJ2-7
V gene: TRBV6-1
CDR3 protein: CASSEGGGRSYEQYF

J gene: TRBJ2-2
V gene: TRBV9
CDR3 protein: CASSPRSATGELFF

J gene: TRBJ2-7
V gene: TRBV29-1
CDR3 protein: CSTRESGEQYF

J gene: TRBJ1-1
V gene: TRBV30
CDR3 protein: CAWSVPDLRLAEAFF

J gene: TRBJ2-7
V gene: TRBV25-1
CDR3 protein: CASRKQGRPSYEQYF

J gene: TRBJ2-6
V gene: TRBV9
CDR3 protein: CATGGQASGANVLTF

J gene: TRBJ2-7
V gene: TRBV30
CDR3 protein: CAWNVAGISSTEQYF

J gene: TRBJ2-1
V gene: TRBV4-1
CDR3 protein: CASRTPGQRNEQFF

J gene: TRBJ2-5
V gene: TRBV7-2
CDR3 protein: CASRQRVEETQYF

J gene: TRBJ1-2
V gene: TRBV10-2
CDR3 protein: CASRGAGYTF

J gene: TRBJ1-4
V gene: TRBV6-1
CDR3 protein: CASSGQGPNEKLFF

J gene: TRBJ2-5
V gene: TRBV7-9
CDR3 protein: CASSLGSGGQETQYF

J gene: TRBJ2-1
V gene: TRBV2
CDR3 protein: CASRDRAGAGNEQFF

J gene: TRBJ1-6
V gene: TRBV25-1
CDR3 protein: CASTYRGNNSPLHF

J gene: TRBJ2-1
V gene: TRBV4-1
CDR3 protein: CASSPTGFRRDEQFF

J gene: TRBJ2-3
V gene: TRBV29-1
CDR3 protein: CSVEGIADTQYF

J gene: TRBJ1-3
V gene: TRBV14
CDR3 protein: CASSQGFGSGNTIYF

J gene: TRBJ2-7
V gene: TRBV11-2
CDR3 protein: CASSIPVRTGGYEQYF

J gene: TRBJ2-7
V gene: TRBV6-6
CDR3 protein: CASRQGRVYEQYF

J gene: TRBJ1-1
V gene: TRBV27
CDR3 protein: CATSVRTGAEAFF

J gene: TRBJ1-1
V gene: TRBV6-5
CDR3 protein: CASSYLSQKSKEAFF

J gene: TRBJ1-2
V gene: TRBV29-1
CDR3 protein: CSGGQGDYGYTF

J gene: TRBJ1-2
V gene: TRBV30
CDR3 protein: CAWGEYSGYTF

J gene: TRBJ2-1
V gene: TRBV5-1
CDR3 protein: CATQKGHLSIDEQFF